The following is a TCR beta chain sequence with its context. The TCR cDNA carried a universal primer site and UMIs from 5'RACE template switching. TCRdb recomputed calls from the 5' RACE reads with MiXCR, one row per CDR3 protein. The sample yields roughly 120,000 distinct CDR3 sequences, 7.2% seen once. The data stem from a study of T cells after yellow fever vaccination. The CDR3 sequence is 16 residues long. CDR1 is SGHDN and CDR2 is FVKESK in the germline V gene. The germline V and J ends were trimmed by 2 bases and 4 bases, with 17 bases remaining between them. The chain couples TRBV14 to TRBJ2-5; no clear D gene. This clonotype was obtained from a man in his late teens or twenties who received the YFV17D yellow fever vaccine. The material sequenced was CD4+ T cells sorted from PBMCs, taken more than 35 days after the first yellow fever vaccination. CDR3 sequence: CASSQRPLGEGETQYF. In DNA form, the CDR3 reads TGTGCCAGCAGCCAAAGGCCCCTAGGCGAAGGAGAGACCCAGTACTTC.